This entry features one TCR beta chain sequence. What it binds is not known. The junction had 16 bases not matched to a gene; V was cut back by 3 bases and J by 10 bases. The CDR3 consists of 17 residues. Germline V lookup: CDR1 LNHDA, CDR2 SQIVND (reference sequence). The data originate from a study of cytomegalovirus exposure and HLA in healthy donors. Overall study results and limits: In a later analysis, compared with equally common non-associated chains, HLA-associated beta chains were more expanded.

PCR used 60 Vbeta primers and 13 Jbeta primers. Generated by immunoSEQ multiplex PCR, the TCRdb table keeps only in-frame clones and is missing some. The table shows roughly 110,000 clones, with about four fifths occurring only once. The chain couples TRBV19 to TRBJ2-1; 9 bases match TRBD1. The sequenced sample consisted of PBMCs. This TCR came from a woman in her late teens or twenties in good health and CMV-seropositive. This CDR3 is CASSMGRFLDRGNEQFF. The CDR3 DNA is TGTGCCAGTAGTATGGGTAGGTTTTTAGACAGGGGGAACGAGCAGTTCTTC.